This TCR beta chain was sequenced for a study of early T cells in non-severe SARS-CoV-2 infection. Study-wide context: Sequencing used unsorted whole-blood bulk RNA, so chains lack pairing.

In its sample, this clonotype was seen many times. The CDR3 is 15 residues long. Germline V lookup: CDR1 SQVTM, CDR2 ANQGSEA. Trimming cost V 0 bases and J 3 bases; bases outside gene matches: 5. Researchers tagged individual cDNA molecules with unique molecular identifiers. TCRdb itself ran the 5' RACE reads through MiXCR, one entry per CDR3 protein. The sample consists of fewer than 85,000 distinct CDR3 sequences, around 12% of them appearing once. The receptor was isolated from an adult who was a healthcare worker with PCR-confirmed SARS-CoV-2 infection or an uninfected control (not recorded which). The gene calls are TRBV29-1 and TRBJ2-7, with 10 bases that match TRBD1. The specimen was whole blood. This CDR3 is CSVEDRDRGFYEQYF. CDR3 in DNA: TGCAGCGTTGAAGATAGGGACAGGGGATTCTACGAGCAGTACTTC.